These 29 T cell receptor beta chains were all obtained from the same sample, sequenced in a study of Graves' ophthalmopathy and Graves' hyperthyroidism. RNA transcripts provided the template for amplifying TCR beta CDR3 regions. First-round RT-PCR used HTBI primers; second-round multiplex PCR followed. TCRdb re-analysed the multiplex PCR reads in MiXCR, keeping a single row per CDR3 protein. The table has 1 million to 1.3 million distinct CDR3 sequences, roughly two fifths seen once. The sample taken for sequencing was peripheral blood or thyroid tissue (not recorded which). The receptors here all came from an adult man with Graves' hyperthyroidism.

CDR3 protein: CATSREGDTGELFF. CDR3 sequence (DNA): TGTGCCACCAGCAGAGAAGGAGACACCGGGGAGCTGTTTTTT. The chain couples TRBV15 to TRBJ2-2; D unclear. The ends were cut back, 0 bases at V and 3 bases at J, with 5 bases in the middle. This CDR3 has 14 amino acids. The germline V gene has CDR1 LNHNV and CDR2 YYDKDF (reference sequence).

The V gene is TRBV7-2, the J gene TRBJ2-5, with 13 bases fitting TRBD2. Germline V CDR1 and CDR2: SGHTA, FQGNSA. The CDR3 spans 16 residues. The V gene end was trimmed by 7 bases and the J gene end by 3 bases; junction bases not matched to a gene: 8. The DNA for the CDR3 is TGTGCCAGCACCTATACTAGCGGGGGGGGCGAAGAGACCCAGTACTTC. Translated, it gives CASTYTSGGGEETQYF.

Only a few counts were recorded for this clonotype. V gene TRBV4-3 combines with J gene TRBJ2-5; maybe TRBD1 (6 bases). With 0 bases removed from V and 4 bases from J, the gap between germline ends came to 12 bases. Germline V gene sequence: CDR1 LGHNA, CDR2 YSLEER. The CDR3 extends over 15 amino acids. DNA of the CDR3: TGCGCCAGCAGCCAAGATGCTTCACAGGGAGAGACCCAGTACTTC. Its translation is CASSQDASQGETQYF.

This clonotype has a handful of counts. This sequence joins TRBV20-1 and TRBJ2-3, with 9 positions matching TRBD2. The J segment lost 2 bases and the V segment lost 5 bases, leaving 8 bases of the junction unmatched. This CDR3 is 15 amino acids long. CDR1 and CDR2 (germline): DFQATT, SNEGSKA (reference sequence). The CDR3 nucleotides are TGCAGTGCTCTCCCTAGCGGGGACGACACAGATACGCAGTATTTT. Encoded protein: CSALPSGDDTDTQYF.

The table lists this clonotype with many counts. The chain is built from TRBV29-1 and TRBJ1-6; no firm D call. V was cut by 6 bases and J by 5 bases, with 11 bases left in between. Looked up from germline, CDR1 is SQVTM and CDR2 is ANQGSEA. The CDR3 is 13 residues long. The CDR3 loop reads CSVANGDNSPLHF. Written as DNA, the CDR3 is TGCAGCGTCGCCAACGGAGATAATTCACCCCTCCACTTT. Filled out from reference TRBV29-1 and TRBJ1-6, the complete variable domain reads SAVISQKPSRDICQRGTSLTIQCQVDSQVTMMFWYRQQPGQSLTLIATANQGSEATYESGFVIDKFPISRPNLTFSTLTVSNMSPEDSSIYLCSVANGDNSPLHFGNGTRLTVT.

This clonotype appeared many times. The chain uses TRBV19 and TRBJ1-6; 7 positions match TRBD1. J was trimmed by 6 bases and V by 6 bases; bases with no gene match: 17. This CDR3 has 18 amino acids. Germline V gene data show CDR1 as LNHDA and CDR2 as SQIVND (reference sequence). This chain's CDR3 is CASSNPAGTAPGNSPLHF. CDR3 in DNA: TGTGCCAGTAGCAACCCTGCTGGGACAGCGCCTGGTAATTCACCCCTCCACTTT.

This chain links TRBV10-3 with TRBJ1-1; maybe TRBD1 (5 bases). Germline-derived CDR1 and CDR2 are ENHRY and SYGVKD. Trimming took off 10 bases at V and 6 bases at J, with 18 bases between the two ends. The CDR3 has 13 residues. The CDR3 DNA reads TGTGCCAGCAGGACTCTCTGGGGGTCTGAAGCTTTCTTT. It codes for CASRTLWGSEAFF.

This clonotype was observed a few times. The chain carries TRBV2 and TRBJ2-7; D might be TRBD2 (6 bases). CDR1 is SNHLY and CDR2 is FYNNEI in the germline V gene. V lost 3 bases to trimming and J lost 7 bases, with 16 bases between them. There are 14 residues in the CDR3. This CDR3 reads CASSEAGRPGEQYF. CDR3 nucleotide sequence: TGTGCCAGCAGTGAGGCCGGGAGACCCGGGGAGCAGTACTTC.

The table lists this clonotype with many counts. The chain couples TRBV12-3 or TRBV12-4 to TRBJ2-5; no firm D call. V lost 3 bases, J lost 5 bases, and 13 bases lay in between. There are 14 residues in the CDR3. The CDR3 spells CASSFVRSEETQYF. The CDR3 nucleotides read TGTGCCAGCAGTTTCGTCCGTTCTGAGGAGACCCAGTACTTC.

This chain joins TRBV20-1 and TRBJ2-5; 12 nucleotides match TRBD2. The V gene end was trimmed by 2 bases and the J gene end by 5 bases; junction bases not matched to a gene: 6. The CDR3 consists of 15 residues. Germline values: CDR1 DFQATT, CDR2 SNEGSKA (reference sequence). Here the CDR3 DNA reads TGCAGTGCTAGACTAGCGGGGGGGCCCCGGGAGACCCAGTACTTC. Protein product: CSARLAGGPRETQYF.

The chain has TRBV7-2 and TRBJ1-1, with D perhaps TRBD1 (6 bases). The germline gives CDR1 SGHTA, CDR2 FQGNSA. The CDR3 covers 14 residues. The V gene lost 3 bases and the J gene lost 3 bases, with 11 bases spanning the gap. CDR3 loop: CASSFRSGDTEAFF. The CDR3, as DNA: TGTGCCAGCAGCTTTAGGTCAGGGGACACTGAAGCTTTCTTT.

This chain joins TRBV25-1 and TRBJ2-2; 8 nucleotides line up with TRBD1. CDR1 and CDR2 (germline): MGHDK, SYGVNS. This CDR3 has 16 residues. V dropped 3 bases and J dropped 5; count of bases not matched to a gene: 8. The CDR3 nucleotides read TGTGCCAGCAGTGACCCGGGACAGGCGTTAACCGGGGAGCTGTTTTTT. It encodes CASSDPGQALTGELFF.

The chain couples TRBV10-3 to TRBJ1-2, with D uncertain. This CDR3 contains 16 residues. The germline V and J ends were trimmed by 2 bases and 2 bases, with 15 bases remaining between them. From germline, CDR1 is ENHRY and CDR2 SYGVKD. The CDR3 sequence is CAISERTSTLNYGYTF. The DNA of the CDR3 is TGTGCCATCAGTGAGCGGACTAGCACCCTAAACTATGGCTACACCTTC.

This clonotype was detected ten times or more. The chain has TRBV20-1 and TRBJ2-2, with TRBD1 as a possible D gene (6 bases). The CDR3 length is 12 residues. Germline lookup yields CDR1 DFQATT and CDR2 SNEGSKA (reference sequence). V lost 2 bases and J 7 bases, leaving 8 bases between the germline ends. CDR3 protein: CSARRGYGELFF. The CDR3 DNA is TGCAGTGCTAGAAGGGGGTACGGGGAGCTGTTTTTT.

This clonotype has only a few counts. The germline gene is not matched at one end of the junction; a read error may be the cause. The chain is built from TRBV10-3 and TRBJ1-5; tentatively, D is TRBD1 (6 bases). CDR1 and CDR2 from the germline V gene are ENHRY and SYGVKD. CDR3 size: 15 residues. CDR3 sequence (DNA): TGTGCCAGCAGTTATCAGGAGCGGGACATTTTATCCCAGCATTTT. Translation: CASSYQERDILSQHF.

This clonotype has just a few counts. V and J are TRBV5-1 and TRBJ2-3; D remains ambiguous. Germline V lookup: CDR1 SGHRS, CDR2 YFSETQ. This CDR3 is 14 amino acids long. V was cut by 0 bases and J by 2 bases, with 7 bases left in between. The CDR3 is CASSLGDDTDTQYF. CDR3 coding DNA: TGCGCCAGCAGCTTGGGGGATGACACAGATACGCAGTATTTT.

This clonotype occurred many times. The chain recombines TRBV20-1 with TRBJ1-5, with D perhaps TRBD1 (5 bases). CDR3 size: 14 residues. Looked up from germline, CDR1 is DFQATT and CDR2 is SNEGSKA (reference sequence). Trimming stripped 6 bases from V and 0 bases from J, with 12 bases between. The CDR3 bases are TGCAGTGCCACCGGGGCCTCTAGCAATCAGCCCCAGCATTTT. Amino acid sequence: CSATGASSNQPQHF.

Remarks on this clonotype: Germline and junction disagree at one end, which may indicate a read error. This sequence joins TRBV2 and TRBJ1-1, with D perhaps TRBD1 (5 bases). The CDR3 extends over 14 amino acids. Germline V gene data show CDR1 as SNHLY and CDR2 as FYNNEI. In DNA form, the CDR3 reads TGTGCCAGCAGAGGAGGACGGGGGAACCCTGAAGCTTTCTTT. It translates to CASRGGRGNPEAFF.

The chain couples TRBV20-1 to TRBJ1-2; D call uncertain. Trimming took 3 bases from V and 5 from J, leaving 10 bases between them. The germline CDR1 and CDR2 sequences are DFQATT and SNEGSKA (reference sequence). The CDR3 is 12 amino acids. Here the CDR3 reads CSASNRDYGYTF. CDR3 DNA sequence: TGCAGTGCTAGCAATCGTGATTATGGCTACACCTTC.

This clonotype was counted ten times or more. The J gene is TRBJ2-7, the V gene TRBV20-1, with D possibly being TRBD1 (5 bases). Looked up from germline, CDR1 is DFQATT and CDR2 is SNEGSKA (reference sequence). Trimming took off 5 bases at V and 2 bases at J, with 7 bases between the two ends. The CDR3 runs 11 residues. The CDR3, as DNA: TGCAGTGCTCCAGGGACCTACGAGCAGTACTTC. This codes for CSAPGTYEQYF.

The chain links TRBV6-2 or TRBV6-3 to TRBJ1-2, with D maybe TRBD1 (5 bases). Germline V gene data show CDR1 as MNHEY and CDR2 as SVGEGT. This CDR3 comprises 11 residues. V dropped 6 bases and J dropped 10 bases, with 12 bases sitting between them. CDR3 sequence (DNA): TGTGCCAGCAGCCGACAGCGAGCCTACACCTTC. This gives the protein CASSRQRAYTF.

CDR3 loop: CAWLRGAVDQPQHF. As DNA, the CDR3 is TGTGCCTGGCTCCGCGGGGCAGTAGATCAGCCCCAGCATTTT. This chain joins TRBV30 and TRBJ1-5; possible D gene TRBD1, 5 bases. The CDR3 loop spans 14 amino acids. V lost 5 bases to trimming and J lost 5 bases, with 16 bases between them. Germline V gene data show CDR1 as GTSNPN and CDR2 as SVGIG (reference sequence).

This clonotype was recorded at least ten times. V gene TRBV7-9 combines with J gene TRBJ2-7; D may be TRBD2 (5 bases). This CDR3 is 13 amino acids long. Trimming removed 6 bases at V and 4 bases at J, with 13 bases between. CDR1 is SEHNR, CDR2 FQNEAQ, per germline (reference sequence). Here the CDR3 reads CASRYGEQYEQYF. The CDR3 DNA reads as TGTGCCAGCAGGTATGGGGAGCAGTACGAGCAGTACTTC. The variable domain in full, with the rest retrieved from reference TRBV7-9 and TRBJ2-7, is DTGVSQNPRHKITKRGQNVTFRCDPISEHNRLYWYRQTLGQGPEFLTYFQNEAQLEKSRLLSDRFSAERPKGSFSTLEIQRTEQGDSAMYLCASRYGEQYEQYFGPGTRLTVT.

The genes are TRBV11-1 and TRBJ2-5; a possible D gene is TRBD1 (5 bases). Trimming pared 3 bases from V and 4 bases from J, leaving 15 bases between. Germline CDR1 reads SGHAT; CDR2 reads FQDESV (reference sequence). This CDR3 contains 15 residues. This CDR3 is CASSLGSGMGETQYF. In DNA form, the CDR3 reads TGTGCCAGCAGCTTGGGGTCAGGGATGGGAGAGACCCAGTACTTC.

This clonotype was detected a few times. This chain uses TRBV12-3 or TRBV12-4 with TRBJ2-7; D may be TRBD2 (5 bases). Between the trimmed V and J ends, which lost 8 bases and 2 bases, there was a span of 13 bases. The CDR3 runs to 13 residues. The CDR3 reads CASGWWETYEQYF. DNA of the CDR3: TGTGCCAGCGGGTGGTGGGAGACCTACGAGCAGTACTTC.

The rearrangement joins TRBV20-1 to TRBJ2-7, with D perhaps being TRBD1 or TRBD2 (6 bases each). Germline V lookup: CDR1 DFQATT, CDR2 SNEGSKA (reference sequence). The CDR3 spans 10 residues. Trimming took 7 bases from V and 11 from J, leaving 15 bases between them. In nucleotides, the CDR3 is TGCAGTGAACGCGGGACACCGAAGTACTTC. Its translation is CSERGTPKYF.

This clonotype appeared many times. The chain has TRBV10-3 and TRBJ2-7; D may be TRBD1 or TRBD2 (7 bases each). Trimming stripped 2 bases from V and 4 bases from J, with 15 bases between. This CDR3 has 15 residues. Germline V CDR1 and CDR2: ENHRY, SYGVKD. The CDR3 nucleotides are TGTGCCATCAGTGAGATTGACAGGGAGGGGTACGAGCAGTACTTC. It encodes CAISEIDREGYEQYF.

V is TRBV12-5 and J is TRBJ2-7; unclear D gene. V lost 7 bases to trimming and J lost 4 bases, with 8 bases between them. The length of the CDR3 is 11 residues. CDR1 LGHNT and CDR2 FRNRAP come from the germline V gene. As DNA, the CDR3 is TGTGCTAGTGCCAACCTGTACGAGCAGTACTTC. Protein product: CASANLYEQYF.

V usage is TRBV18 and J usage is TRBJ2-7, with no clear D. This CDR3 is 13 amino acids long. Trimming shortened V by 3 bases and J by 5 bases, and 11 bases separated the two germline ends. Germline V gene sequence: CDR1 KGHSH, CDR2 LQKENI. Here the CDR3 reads CASSPSQAHEQYF. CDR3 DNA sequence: TGTGCCAGCTCACCTTCCCAGGCCCACGAGCAGTACTTC.